These 30 T cell receptor beta chains share one sample of origin, sequenced in a study of Ad26.COV2.S vaccination and SARS-CoV-2 variants. Treatment in this sample: around 19 received Ad26.COV2.S at low or high dose, single or two shots; 5 received placebo; per-sample allocation not given. Material that was analyzed had been drawn on day 63 after the first vaccine or placebo injection. TCRdb's table, derived via immunoSEQ multiplex PCR, lists solely in-frame clones and lacks some. Of 360,000 or so clones in the sample, roughly 84% were seen once. The sequencing used peripheral blood, collected in a trial of Ad26.COV2.S vaccine versus placebo. The source of these receptors is a person between 18 and 60 years old who received the Ad26.COV2.S COVID-19 vaccine or a placebo.

This CDR3 is CASSQDRKSGGYTF. DNA for the CDR3: TGCGCCAGCAGCCAAGATCGCAAGAGTGGTGGCTACACCTTC. This chain uses TRBV4-1 with TRBJ1-2, with D hard to call. Between the trimmed V and J ends, which lost 0 bases and 7 bases, there was a span of 12 bases. Germline CDR1 reads MGHRA; CDR2 reads YSYEKL. The CDR3 has 14 amino acids.

The V call is TRBV5-4, the J call TRBJ2-7; TRBD2 matches 10 bases. CDR3 length: 16 residues. The V gene's germline CDR1 is SGHNT and CDR2 YYREEE (reference sequence). Trimming removed 3 bases from V and 4 bases from J; junction bases left unmatched: 10. The CDR3 DNA sequence: TGTGCCAGCAGCTCCGGACTAGCGGCGGGGGGTTACGAGCAGTACTTC. Protein sequence: CASSSGLAAGGYEQYF.

The J gene is TRBJ1-6, the V gene TRBV30, with D unresolved. Trimming removed 7 bases at V and 7 bases at J, with 14 bases between. CDR1 is GTSNPN and CDR2 is SVGIG in the germline V gene (reference sequence). This CDR3 is built from 13 residues. CDR3 sequence (DNA): TGTGCCTTGGACGGAACCCTAAATTCACCCCTCCACTTT. This codes for CALDGTLNSPLHF.

The V call is TRBV7-3, the J call TRBJ2-1; 11 nucleotides match TRBD1. The CDR3 runs 15 residues. Per germline, CDR1 SGHTA and CDR2 FQGTGA. The V and J ends lost 6 bases and 3 bases, in that order; junction bases with no gene match: 4. In DNA form, the CDR3 reads TGTGCCAGCAGGTCGGGACAGGGGGTCTACAATGAGCAGTTCTTC. Translated, it gives CASRSGQGVYNEQFF.

This sequence joins TRBV7-2 and TRBJ1-1, with 8 nucleotides matching TRBD1. The germline V gene has CDR1 SGHTA and CDR2 FQGNSA. J gave up 5 bases and V 7 bases, and 6 bases lay outside the gene matches. The CDR3 totals 13 residues. The CDR3 sequence is CASNLRGLTEAFF. In DNA, the CDR3 is TGTGCCAGCAACCTCAGGGGGCTGACTGAAGCTTTCTTT.

The chain combines TRBV6-5 with TRBJ2-7; D possibly corresponds to TRBD1 (7 bases). V lost 7 bases and J 5 bases, leaving 21 bases between the germline ends. Germline CDR1 is MNHEY and CDR2 is SVGAGI. This CDR3 is 15 amino acids long. The CDR3 reads CASTSGASGGNEQYF. Written as DNA, the CDR3 is TGTGCCAGCACATCAGGAGCCTCAGGGGGGAACGAGCAGTACTTC.

The chain has TRBV7-9 and TRBJ2-1; 7 bases agree with TRBD1. This CDR3 has 13 amino acids. The J segment lost 5 bases and the V segment lost 10 bases, leaving 8 bases of the junction unmatched. From germline, CDR1 is SEHNR and CDR2 FQNEAQ (reference sequence). Here the CDR3 DNA reads TGTGCCACCGGACAGGCCAATAACAATGAGCAGTTCTTC. Residues: CATGQANNNEQFF.

This chain joins TRBV5-1 and TRBJ2-7; possibly TRBD1 for D (6 bases). CDR1 is SGHRS and CDR2 is YFSETQ in the germline V gene. Deletions cut 4 bases from V and 7 bases from J, with 18 bases between. The CDR3 runs 14 residues. DNA for the CDR3: TGCGCCAGCAGCGTCCGGGACATCCAGTTGGAGCAGTACTTC. Residues: CASSVRDIQLEQYF.

This chain links TRBV11-3 with TRBJ1-3, with TRBD1 matching 7 bases. CDR1 is SGHNT and CDR2 is YENEEA in the germline V gene. The ends lost 3 bases at V and 0 bases at J; junction bases unmatched: 5. CDR3 length: 16 amino acids. For the CDR3, the DNA is TGTGCCAGCAGCTTTGGACAGGCCTCCTCTGGAAACACCATATATTTT. Its protein is CASSFGQASSGNTIYF. The full variable domain, rest sourced from reference TRBV11-3 and TRBJ1-3, is EAGVVQSPRYKIIEKKQPVAFWCNPISGHNTLYWYLQNLGQGPELLIRYENEEAVDDSQLPKDRFSAERLKGVDSTLKIQPAELGDSAVYLCASSFGQASSGNTIYFGEGSWLTVV.

V usage is TRBV19 and J usage is TRBJ1-5; D is ambiguous. The V gene lost 7 bases and the J gene lost 4 bases, with 17 bases spanning the gap. The germline V gene has CDR1 LNHDA and CDR2 SQIVND (reference sequence). This CDR3 has 15 amino acids. In nucleotides, the CDR3 is TGTGCCAGTACCCCGGCGAGGTTCGGGAATCAGCCCCAGCATTTT. Its translation is CASTPARFGNQPQHF.

The chain uses TRBV5-6 and TRBJ1-1; no clear D. Germline V CDR1 and CDR2: SGHDT, YYEEEE. Trimming pared 0 bases from V and 1 base from J, leaving 10 bases between. This CDR3 comprises 15 residues. CDR3 protein: CASSLDLWGNTEAFF. CDR3 DNA: TGTGCCAGCAGCTTGGATCTTTGGGGGAACACTGAAGCTTTCTTT.

This chain connects TRBV6-5 to TRBJ2-1, with D perhaps matching TRBD2 (7 bases). The CDR3 length is 12 residues. The V end was cut by 4 bases, the J end by 10 bases, with 11 bases between. Germline V gene sequence: CDR1 MNHEY, CDR2 SVGAGI. In nucleotides, the CDR3 is TGTGCCAGCAGTTGGGGGGGCCGGGAGCAGTTCTTC. Translating it yields CASSWGGREQFF.

This chain joins TRBV6-5 and TRBJ1-4; TRBD1 matches 7 bases. This CDR3 has 15 residues. J gave up 7 bases and V 0 bases, and 5 bases lay outside the gene matches. Germline-derived CDR1 and CDR2 are MNHEY and SVGAGI. CDR3 coding DNA: TGTGCCAGCAGTTACTCACAGGGGAGGAGTGAAAAACTGTTTTTT. It encodes CASSYSQGRSEKLFF.

The V gene is TRBV9, the J gene TRBJ2-5; D gene unclear. The CDR3 is 12 amino acids. Germline assignment: CDR1 SGDLS and CDR2 YYNGEE. The V gene lost 6 bases and the J gene lost 5 bases, with 11 bases spanning the gap. CDR3 DNA sequence: TGTGCCAGCAATACTTTCGGGGAGACCCAGTACTTC. This gives the protein CASNTFGETQYF.

This clone was counted a single time. For the CDR3, the DNA is TGTGCCAGCACCACCCTGGCATACGGGGCCAACGTCCTGACTTTC. This translates into CASTTLAYGANVLTF. The J gene is TRBJ2-6, the V gene TRBV3-1 (or the pseudogene TRBV3-2), with D hard to call. The length of the CDR3 is 15 residues. CDR1 is LGHDT, CDR2 YNNKEL, per germline (reference sequence). Trimming removed 7 bases from V and 4 bases from J, with 14 bases in between.

The chain has TRBV10-3 and TRBJ1-2; 8 positions match TRBD1. This CDR3 is 12 amino acids long. From germline, CDR1 is ENHRY and CDR2 SYGVKD. Trimming took 7 bases from V and 7 from J; bases not matched to a gene: 5. Here the CDR3 reads CAITPTGAGYTF. CDR3 DNA sequence: TGTGCCATCACTCCGACAGGGGCTGGCTACACCTTC.

The genes are TRBV12-3 or TRBV12-4 and TRBJ2-5; D not resolved. V lost 8 bases to trimming and J lost 2 bases, with 6 bases between them. CDR3 length: 11 amino acids. CDR3 nucleotide sequence: TGTGCCAGCCGAACTCAAGAGACCCAGTACTTC. Translated, it gives CASRTQETQYF.

The V gene is TRBV7-2, the J gene TRBJ1-4; 7 bases match TRBD1. Germline values: CDR1 SGHTA, CDR2 FQGNSA. CDR3 size: 17 residues. V was clipped by 1 base and J by 3 bases; unmatched bases: 8. The CDR3 loop is CASSLVISGQPNEKLFF. The DNA of the CDR3 is TGTGCCAGCAGCTTAGTTATATCGGGACAGCCTAATGAAAAACTGTTTTTT.

V usage is TRBV3-1 (or the pseudogene TRBV3-2) and J usage is TRBJ1-1; D perhaps matches TRBD1 (6 bases). CDR3 length: 13 residues. The germline V gene encodes CDR1 LGHDT and CDR2 YNNKEL (reference sequence). Deletions cut 3 bases from V and 3 bases from J, with 8 bases between. The CDR3 region is CASSQGAYTEAFF. The CDR3, as DNA: TGTGCCAGCAGCCAGGGGGCTTACACTGAAGCTTTCTTT.

The rearrangement uses TRBV18 and TRBJ1-2, with a weak D call TRBD1 (6 bases). The CDR3 extends over 15 amino acids. Trimming stripped 0 bases from V and 0 bases from J, with 8 bases between. The germline gives CDR1 KGHSH, CDR2 LQKENI. The chain's CDR3 is CASSPPDSPNYGYTF. The CDR3 nucleotides read TGTGCCAGCTCACCACCGGACAGCCCTAACTATGGCTACACCTTC. The variable domain in full, completed from reference TRBV18 and TRBJ1-2, reads NAGVMQNPRHLVRRRGQEARLRCSPMKGHSHVYWYRQLPEEGLKFMVYLQKENIIDESGMPKERFSAEFPKEGPSILRIQQVVRGDSAAYFCASSPPDSPNYGYTFGSGTRLTVV.

This clone has only one observation. This chain connects TRBV19 to TRBJ2-7; 7 bases match TRBD1. Trimming removed 4 bases from V and 3 bases from J; junction bases left unmatched: 6. The germline V gene has CDR1 LNHDA and CDR2 SQIVND (reference sequence). The CDR3 length is 14 residues. In DNA form, the CDR3 reads TGTGCCAGTAGTAAACAGGGGTCCATCTACGAGCAGTACTTC. This sequence encodes CASSKQGSIYEQYF.

Comments on this clone: Other DNA sequences in this sample translate to the same CDR3. This chain uses TRBV27 with TRBJ1-1, with D possibly matching TRBD1 (5 bases). The V end was cut by 0 bases, the J end by 2 bases, with 10 bases between. The V gene's germline CDR1 is MNHEY and CDR2 SMNVEV (reference sequence). The CDR3 is made up of 15 amino acids. The CDR3 sequence is CASSLSGTGNTEAFF. CDR3 DNA: TGTGCCAGCAGTTTATCCGGGACGGGCAACACTGAAGCTTTCTTT.

The chain combines TRBV5-5 with TRBJ1-1; D not certain. Germline V gene lookup returns CDR1 SGHKS and CDR2 YYEKEE (reference sequence). V shed 1 base and J shed 6 bases, with 28 bases lying between them. The length of the CDR3 is 19 residues. This CDR3 reads CASSLFAVAGGSGVPEAFF. CDR3 DNA sequence: TGTGCCAGCAGCTTGTTTGCGGTCGCAGGCGGCTCGGGCGTCCCTGAAGCTTTCTTT.

The V gene is TRBV11-2, the J gene TRBJ1-2, with D possibly being TRBD1 (5 bases). Trimming took 4 bases from V and 5 from J, leaving 26 bases between them. The CDR3 loop spans 18 amino acids. CDR1 is SGHAT, CDR2 FQNNGV, per germline. The CDR3 loop is CASSSLTGTAGANYGYTF. The CDR3 bases are TGTGCCAGCAGCTCGCTGACGGGTACAGCCGGGGCGAATTATGGCTACACCTTC.

The CDR3 DNA is TGTGCCAGCAGCTTTGGAGGGTTCGGAAACACCATATATTTT. Its translation is CASSFGGFGNTIYF. The V and J genes are TRBV13 and TRBJ1-3; no clear D gene. CDR1 and CDR2 (germline): PRHDT, FYEKMQ (reference sequence). The CDR3 is 14 residues long. The V end was cut by 3 bases, the J end by 4 bases, with 10 bases between.

V gene TRBV30 combines with J gene TRBJ2-7, with TRBD1 matching over 11 bases. CDR1 GTSNPN and CDR2 SVGIG come from the germline V gene (reference sequence). V trimming: 3 bases; J trimming: 7 bases; junction bases outside the gene matches: 8. The CDR3 consists of 14 residues. The CDR3 loop is CAWSPGQGAGEQYF. For the CDR3, the DNA is TGTGCCTGGAGCCCAGGACAGGGGGCTGGGGAGCAGTACTTC.

The chain joins TRBV7-9 to TRBJ2-5; possibly TRBD1 for D (6 bases). CDR3 length equals 15 residues. V lost 4 bases, J lost 2 bases, and 14 bases lay in between. The V gene's germline CDR1 is SEHNR and CDR2 FQNEAQ (reference sequence). In DNA, the CDR3 is TGTGCCAGCAGCTCATCTACAGGGATTCAAGAGACCCAGTACTTC. It is translated as CASSSSTGIQETQYF.

The chain recombines TRBV12-3 or TRBV12-4 with TRBJ2-7; the D call may be TRBD1 or TRBD2 (5 bases each). The CDR3 loop spans 13 amino acids. V was clipped by 6 bases and J by 3 bases, with 12 bases between them. CDR3 sequence: CASSSHGGYEQYF. CDR3 sequence (DNA): TGTGCCAGCAGCTCGCATGGGGGCTACGAGCAGTACTTC.

J is TRBJ2-5 and V is TRBV7-2; TRBD2 aligns across 10 bases. Germline V gene sequence: CDR1 SGHTA, CDR2 FQGNSA. V shed 6 bases, J shed 3 bases, and the junction held 7 bases outside the gene matches. The CDR3 contains 15 residues. The CDR3 nucleotides are TGTGCCAGCAGGAGTAGACTAGCGGGTAAAGAGACCCAGTACTTC. As protein: CASRSRLAGKETQYF.

This clone appeared a few times. The CDR3 DNA reads TGTGCCAGCAGCTTACGGCTAGCGGGTGAGACCCAGTACTTC. The encoded protein is CASSLRLAGETQYF. The V call is TRBV5-6, the J call TRBJ2-5; 8 bases agree with TRBD2. The V gene's germline CDR1 is SGHDT and CDR2 YYEEEE. The ends lost 2 bases at V and 5 bases at J; junction bases unmatched: 5. The CDR3 loop spans 14 amino acids.